What follows are 26 T cell receptor beta chains derived from one specimen sequenced in a study of T cell changes during pregnancy in multiple sclerosis. Libraries were prepared by immunoSEQ multiplex PCR; TCRdb keeps only in-frame clonotypes and omits some of them. This table has tens of thousands of clones, about 90% appearing once. Sequences were derived from CD4+ T cells from peripheral blood mononuclear cells, sampled after pregnancy. The source of these receptors is a female donor with multiple sclerosis, enrolled in a pregnancy study.

The chain is built from TRBV21-1 and TRBJ1-1; the table's D gene call, TRBD1, was not cross checked with the DNA. TRBV21-1 is a pseudogene locus. The CDR3 loop spans 16 amino acids. The CDR3 sequence: CASSKRDLQGDTEAFF. The CDR3 DNA sequence: TGTGCCAGCAGCAAGAGGGATCTCCAGGGGGACACTGAAGCTTTCTTT.

This chain uses TRBV7-2 with TRBJ2-3; 7 positions match TRBD2. Germline V gives CDR1 SGHTA, CDR2 FQGNSA. V gave up 4 bases and J gave up 0 bases; unmatched junction bases: 13. The CDR3 is 18 amino acids. The CDR3 here is CASSSNTTSRLSTDTQYF. The DNA of the CDR3 is TGTGCCAGCAGCTCAAATACGACTAGCCGCCTTAGCACAGATACGCAGTATTTT. Based on the CDR3 plus reference TRBV7-2 and TRBJ2-3, the full variable domain is GAGVSQSPSNKVTEKGKDVELRCDPISGHTALYWYRQSLGQGLEFLIYFQGNSAPDKSGLPSDRFSAERTGGSVSTLTIQRTQQEDSAVYLCASSSNTTSRLSTDTQYFGPGTRLTVL.

The CDR3 region is CASNRRGTTDTQYF. CDR3 sequence (DNA): TGTGCCAGTAACCGCAGGGGTACCACAGATACGCAGTATTTT. The rearrangement links TRBV19 to TRBJ2-3; the D gene is possibly TRBD1 (6 bases). Germline-derived CDR1 and CDR2 are LNHDA and SQIVND (reference sequence). This CDR3 has 14 residues. The V end was cut by 7 bases, the J end by 2 bases, with 13 bases between.

The CDR3 here is CASTRDRANQPQHF. In DNA, the CDR3 is TGTGCCAGCACCAGGGACAGGGCAAATCAGCCCCAGCATTTT. This chain connects TRBV28 to TRBJ1-5; TRBD1 matches 9 bases. V lost 7 bases, J lost 4 bases, and 5 bases stayed unmatched. This CDR3 contains 14 residues. CDR1 and CDR2 (germline): MDHEN, SYDVKM.

This clone appeared once. The chain couples TRBV9 to TRBJ1-2, with D tentatively TRBD1 (6 bases). CDR1 and CDR2 from the germline V gene are SGDLS and YYNGEE. This CDR3 contains 14 residues. V gave up 3 bases and J gave up 4 bases, with 13 bases separating them. CDR3 residues: CASSARGQFYGYTF. CDR3 in DNA: TGTGCCAGCAGCGCTCGAGGACAGTTCTATGGCTACACCTTC.

This sequence joins TRBV5-1 and TRBJ2-7; TRBD1 agrees at 7 bases. This CDR3 has 14 amino acids. CDR1 and CDR2 from the germline V gene are SGHRS and YFSETQ. Unmatched junction bases numbered 4, after V lost 2 bases and J lost 2 bases. The CDR3 here is CASSFPGQTYEQYF. CDR3 coding DNA: TGCGCCAGCAGCTTTCCGGGACAGACCTACGAGCAGTACTTC.

This clone was seen a few times. The gene calls are TRBV21-1 and TRBJ2-3; the D segment call TRBD2 is taken from the table without a DNA check. TRBV21-1 is a pseudogene segment. This CDR3 contains 19 residues. As DNA, the CDR3 is TGTGCCAGCAGCAAAGACAGTGGACTAGCGGGAGGGCCCACAGATACGCAGTATTTT. It yields the protein CASSKDSGLAGGPTDTQYF.

The V and J genes are TRBV28 and TRBJ2-3; 7 bases agree with TRBD1. CDR1 MDHEN and CDR2 SYDVKM come from the germline V gene. The CDR3 runs to 15 residues. J gave up 2 bases and V 5 bases, and 7 bases lay outside the gene matches. The CDR3 nucleotides are TGTGCCAGCAGTCGCGTGGACAGGAACACAGATACGCAGTATTTT. This encodes CASSRVDRNTDTQYF. Based on the CDR3 plus reference TRBV28 and TRBJ2-3, the full variable domain is DVKVTQSSRYLVKRTGEKVFLECVQDMDHENMFWYRQDPGLGLRLIYFSYDVKMKEKGDIPEGYSVSREKKERFSLILESASTNQTSMYLCASSRVDRNTDTQYFGPGTRLTVL.

The chain couples TRBV2 to TRBJ1-5, with D hard to call. The CDR3 has 12 residues. Germline V gene lookup returns CDR1 SNHLY and CDR2 FYNNEI. The germline V and J ends were trimmed by 5 bases and 4 bases, with 6 bases remaining between them. CDR3 protein: CASSSQNQPQHF. CDR3 nucleotide sequence: TGTGCCAGCAGTTCACAAAATCAGCCCCAGCATTTT.

This chain joins TRBV29-1 and TRBJ2-7; TRBD1 agrees at 8 bases. V lost 6 bases, J lost 6 bases, and 7 bases stayed unmatched. The CDR3 loop spans 12 amino acids. Germline V gene lookup returns CDR1 SQVTM and CDR2 ANQGSEA. The CDR3 loop reads CSVETGVREQYF. In DNA form, the CDR3 reads TGCAGCGTCGAGACAGGGGTGCGCGAGCAGTACTTC.

The rearrangement joins TRBV7-9 to TRBJ2-7; D is unresolved. The germline CDR1 and CDR2 sequences are SEHNR and FQNEAQ (reference sequence). This CDR3 contains 12 residues. The V end lost 1 base, the J end lost 7 bases, and 8 bases lay between the germline ends. DNA for the CDR3: TGTGCCAGCAGCTTAGATCAGGCAGAGCAGTACTTC. Translating gives CASSLDQAEQYF.

J is TRBJ2-2 and V is TRBV6-5, with D possibly TRBD1 on 5 matching bases. Trimming removed 8 bases at V and 1 base at J, with 11 bases between. This CDR3 contains 14 residues. The germline V gene encodes CDR1 MNHEY and CDR2 SVGAGI. The CDR3 loop is CASASTGNTGELFF. The DNA of the CDR3 is TGTGCCAGCGCCTCTACAGGGAACACCGGGGAGCTGTTTTTT.

The rearrangement links TRBV18 to TRBJ2-3, with D perhaps matching TRBD1 (5 bases). Trimming took 5 bases from V and 0 from J, leaving 6 bases between them. The CDR3 consists of 13 residues. Germline lookup yields CDR1 KGHSH and CDR2 LQKENI. CDR3 amino acids: CASSRTSTDTQYF. Written as DNA, the CDR3 is TGTGCCAGCTCAAGGACAAGCACAGATACGCAGTATTTT.

The chain recombines TRBV11-3 with TRBJ1-5; a possible D gene is TRBD1 (6 bases). Germline V lookup: CDR1 SGHNT, CDR2 YENEEA. The V end was cut by 4 bases, the J end by 4 bases, with 14 bases between. The CDR3 totals 15 residues. CDR3 in DNA: TGTGCCAGCAGCTCAAAAGGGGGTACTAATCAGCCCCAGCATTTT. This translates into CASSSKGGTNQPQHF.

This clone has a single count. The chain combines TRBV5-5 with TRBJ2-7; 9 bases line up with TRBD1. Germline CDR1 SGHKS, CDR2 YYEKEE (reference sequence). The CDR3 runs 17 residues. The V and J ends lost 1 base and 3 bases, in that order; junction bases with no gene match: 11. This CDR3 is CASSLIGTGQGVYEQYF. CDR3 nucleotide sequence: TGTGCCAGCAGCTTGATCGGAACGGGACAGGGTGTCTACGAGCAGTACTTC. The full variable domain, with the rest looked up from reference TRBV5-5 and TRBJ2-7, is DAGVTQSPTHLIKTRGQQVTLRCSPISGHKSVSWYQQVLGQGPQFIFQYYEKEERGRGNFPDRFSARQFPNYSSELNVNALLLGDSALYLCASSLIGTGQGVYEQYFGPGTRLTVT.

The rearrangement links TRBV7-3 to TRBJ1-1, with D perhaps TRBD1 (6 bases). Germline V CDR1 and CDR2: SGHTA, FQGTGA. The ends were cut back, 4 bases at V and 4 bases at J, with 10 bases in the middle. The CDR3 is 13 amino acids. CDR3: CASSSTGTTEAFF. The CDR3, as DNA: TGTGCCAGCAGCTCCACAGGGACCACTGAAGCTTTCTTT.

This clone was seen a single time. This chain uses TRBV28 with TRBJ2-7; D perhaps matches TRBD1 (5 bases). The germline V gene has CDR1 MDHEN and CDR2 SYDVKM. This CDR3 is 12 amino acids long. V lost 7 bases, J lost 11 bases, and 18 bases lay in between. DNA of the CDR3: TGTGCCAGCAAGACATCACAACAAGGGGAGTACTTC. Protein product: CASKTSQQGEYF.

The genes are TRBV7-9 and TRBJ2-5, with D uncertain. CDR3 length equals 15 residues. Germline V gene sequence: CDR1 SEHNR, CDR2 FQNEAQ (reference sequence). The germline V and J ends were trimmed by 4 bases and 1 base, with 13 bases remaining between them. For the CDR3, the DNA is TGTGCCAGCAGCTCCCGACAAATTGGCCAAGAGACCCAGTACTTC. This codes for CASSSRQIGQETQYF.

This chain connects TRBV4-2 to TRBJ2-7, with 9 positions matching TRBD1. Per germline, CDR1 LGHNA and CDR2 YNFKEQ. The CDR3 extends over 18 amino acids. V lost 0 bases and J lost 4; bases outside the gene matches: 13. Written as DNA, the CDR3 is TGTGCCAGCAGCCAAGATGGGGCGGGTGGGACAGGGAAGTACGAGCAGTACTTC. It encodes CASSQDGAGGTGKYEQYF.

This chain joins TRBV6-5 and TRBJ2-7, with TRBD1 matching over 7 bases. Germline CDR1 reads MNHEY; CDR2 reads SVGAGI. This CDR3 has 14 amino acids. Germline trimming cut 7 bases from V and 5 bases from J; bases unmatched to any gene: 11. CDR3 DNA: TGTGCCAGCAACCCGACAGGGAAGGCGCACGAGCAGTACTTC. This gives the protein CASNPTGKAHEQYF.

This clone was counted once. The rearrangement uses TRBV5-6 and TRBJ2-2, with a weak D call TRBD2 (5 bases). The V and J ends lost 0 bases and 1 base respectively, with 13 bases between them. Germline V gene lookup returns CDR1 SGHDT and CDR2 YYEEEE. The CDR3 loop spans 17 amino acids. Here the CDR3 reads CASSLGETRLNTGELFF. For the CDR3, the DNA is TGTGCCAGCAGCTTGGGGGAGACCCGTTTGAACACCGGGGAGCTGTTTTTT.

The chain carries TRBV9 and TRBJ1-3, with unresolved D. CDR3 length: 15 amino acids. From germline, CDR1 is SGDLS and CDR2 YYNGEE. Trimming left V 0 bases short and J 1 base short, with 8 bases between. The CDR3: CASSVGLESGNTIYF. The CDR3 DNA is TGTGCCAGCAGCGTAGGCCTGGAGTCTGGAAACACCATATATTTT.

Only one count was recorded for this clone. V is TRBV27 and J is TRBJ1-1, with 9 bases aligning to TRBD1. Germline values: CDR1 MNHEY, CDR2 SMNVEV (reference sequence). Germline trimming cut 7 bases from V and 5 bases from J; bases unmatched to any gene: 14. The length of the CDR3 is 16 residues. The CDR3 DNA follows: TGTGCCAGCACCTCACTGATAAGGACAGGGGCGACTGAAGCTTTCTTT. Protein: CASTSLIRTGATEAFF.

The chain uses TRBV6-4 and TRBJ1-2; tentatively, D is TRBD1 (5 bases). Germline loops: CDR1 MRHNA, CDR2 SNTAGT. Trimming left V 6 bases short and J 6 bases short, with 17 bases between. The CDR3 sequence is 14 residues long. CDR3 sequence reads: CASRASGASDGYTF. The CDR3 DNA reads as TGTGCCAGCAGAGCCAGCGGGGCGTCCGATGGCTACACCTTC.

This sequence joins TRBV28 and TRBJ2-7, with 8 bases aligning to TRBD2. The germline V gene encodes CDR1 MDHEN and CDR2 SYDVKM. The V segment lost 7 bases and the J segment 2 bases; nucleotides outside the gene matches: 7. The CDR3 is 14 residues long. The CDR3 region is CASTSSGPTYEQYF. The CDR3 DNA reads TGTGCCAGCACCTCTAGCGGGCCTACCTACGAGCAGTACTTC.

V and J are TRBV27 and TRBJ2-1; D uncertain. Germline CDR1 is MNHEY and CDR2 is SMNVEV (reference sequence). The CDR3 is made up of 13 amino acids. Trimming pared 8 bases from V and 3 bases from J, leaving 11 bases between. In DNA form, the CDR3 reads TGTGCCAGCGGCCGCTTTATCTACAATGAGCAGTTCTTC. It is translated as CASGRFIYNEQFF.